Shown below are 13 T cell receptor beta chains from a single sample sequenced in a study of T cell changes during pregnancy in multiple sclerosis (dated by TCRdb to the late 2010s). Preparation of the library involved the immunoSEQ multiplex PCR assay. The source is immuneACCESS, and TCRdb retained only in-frame sequences with V and J called. Part of the clones is not carried over; for the studies checked, unresolved V genes explain less than half of this, and the remainder is unexplained. Across this sample there are about 13,000 clones, with 85% to 90% seen only once. The ten largest clones add up to about an eighth of the sample. Material: CD8+ T cells from peripheral blood mononuclear cells, obtained after pregnancy. These TCRs come from a female donor in good health, enrolled as a control in a pregnancy study.

The gene calls are TRBV11-2 and TRBJ2-7; 10 bases map to TRBD2. The germline V gene has CDR1 SGHAT and CDR2 FQNNGV. The J segment lost 2 bases and the V segment lost 5 bases, leaving 3 bases of the junction unmatched. There are 14 residues in the CDR3. The CDR3 is CASSQLAGTYEQYF. The CDR3 nucleotides are TGTGCCAGCAGCCAACTAGCGGGAACCTACGAGCAGTACTTC.

The chain uses TRBV6-5 and TRBJ1-2, with a weak D call TRBD1 (6 bases). V was trimmed by 6 bases and J by 2 bases, leaving 16 bases between them. Germline V gene sequence: CDR1 MNHEY, CDR2 SVGAGI. This CDR3 region has 15 residues. The CDR3: CASRGTPRRNYGYTF. The CDR3 nucleotides read TGTGCCAGCAGGGGGACACCACGAAGAAACTATGGCTACACCTTC.

The V and J genes are TRBV11-1 and TRBJ2-2; D gene uncertain. CDR1 SGHAT and CDR2 FQDESV come from the germline V gene (reference sequence). V lost 2 bases, J lost 3 bases, and 16 bases lay in between. This CDR3 is built from 17 residues. CDR3 coding DNA: TGTGCCAGCAGCTTAAAAGGCTTCAGGCTTTACACCGGGGAGCTGTTTTTT. It is translated as CASSLKGFRLYTGELFF.

The sample holds one count of this clone. CDR3 loop: CASSFIGSGGGGYTF. CDR3 sequence (DNA): TGTGCCAGCAGCTTCATTGGGTCAGGGGGAGGCGGCTACACCTTC. The chain employs TRBV7-9 and TRBJ1-2, with 7 bases aligning to TRBD1. Germline lookup yields CDR1 SEHNR and CDR2 FQNEAQ (reference sequence). V trimming: 3 bases; J trimming: 8 bases; junction bases outside the gene matches: 12. The CDR3 length is 15 residues.

The CDR3 nucleotides read TGCGCCAGCGGAAACGGGACTTTGGAGGGAGAGCAGTACTTC. Residues: CASGNGTLEGEQYF. The chain links TRBV5-1 to TRBJ2-7; possible D gene TRBD2, 6 bases. Germline values: CDR1 SGHRS, CDR2 YFSETQ. With 7 bases removed from V and 7 bases from J, the gap between germline ends came to 21 bases. This CDR3 is 14 amino acids long.

The chain is built from TRBV27 and TRBJ2-6, with D unclear. V was clipped by 7 bases and J by 2 bases, with 12 bases between them. The CDR3 extends over 15 amino acids. CDR1 and CDR2 from the germline V gene are MNHEY and SMNVEV (reference sequence). CDR3 region: CASNLARAGANVLTF. The CDR3 nucleotides read TGTGCCAGCAACCTGGCCCGTGCTGGGGCCAACGTCCTGACTTTC.

The chain is built from TRBV21-1 and TRBJ1-5; the D call TRBD1 from the table was never checked on the DNA. TRBV21-1 is assigned pseudogene status. This CDR3 is 17 amino acids long. The CDR3 nucleotides read TGTGCCAGCGGGCCGTTCGCAGGGGGCTGGCGCAATCAGCCCCAGCATTTT. Translating gives CASGPFAGGWRNQPQHF.

V gene TRBV7-9 combines with J gene TRBJ1-4; 8 bases are shared with TRBD1. The CDR3 spans 14 residues. Germline lookup yields CDR1 SEHNR and CDR2 FQNEAQ (reference sequence). V was pared by 5 bases and J by 6 bases, with 5 bases of the junction left unmatched. The CDR3 sequence is CASSQTQGDEKLFF. Here the CDR3 DNA reads TGTGCCAGCAGCCAGACACAGGGGGATGAAAAACTGTTTTTT.

J is TRBJ1-5 and V is TRBV7-8, with a possible D match to TRBD1 (5 bases). V dropped 4 bases and J dropped 6 bases, with 22 bases sitting between them. CDR3 length: 17 amino acids. CDR1 and CDR2 from the germline V gene are SGHVS and FQNEAQ. The CDR3: CASSSYRIGQGRQPQHF. CDR3 coding DNA: TGTGCCAGCAGCTCGTATAGGATCGGCCAGGGCCGTCAGCCCCAGCATTTT.

This sequence joins TRBV28 and TRBJ2-7, with 12 bases aligning to TRBD2. The J segment lost 3 bases and the V segment lost 5 bases, leaving 8 bases of the junction unmatched. The CDR3 consists of 16 residues. Germline values: CDR1 MDHEN, CDR2 SYDVKM. The CDR3 coding sequence is TGTGCCAGCAGTATCCCCGGGACTAGCGGGTTCTACGAGCAGTACTTC. Protein sequence: CASSIPGTSGFYEQYF.

The gene calls are TRBV4-1 and TRBJ2-7; 8 bases map to TRBD2. Per the germline V gene, CDR1 is MGHRA and CDR2 is YSYEKL. This CDR3 comprises 17 residues. Losses at the gene ends were 1 base for V and 3 bases for J; bases not matched to a gene: 11. In DNA, the CDR3 is TGCGCCAGCAGCCAAGTCCTTAGCGGGACCGAACACTACGAGCAGTACTTC. This sequence encodes CASSQVLSGTEHYEQYF.

This clone has only one observation. CDR3 amino acids: CASSIVAGDAYNEQFF. CDR3 in DNA: TGTGCCAGTAGTATAGTTGCGGGAGACGCCTACAATGAGCAGTTCTTC. The chain recombines TRBV19 with TRBJ2-1; 7 bases agree with TRBD2. Germline CDR1 reads LNHDA; CDR2 reads SQIVND (reference sequence). V gave up 1 base and J gave up 2 bases; unmatched junction bases: 5. The CDR3 runs to 16 residues.

This chain joins TRBV4-3 and TRBJ2-1; 8 bases align to TRBD1. The V segment lost 0 bases and the J segment 7 bases; nucleotides outside the gene matches: 5. Germline values: CDR1 LGHNA, CDR2 YSLEER. This CDR3 contains 15 residues. The CDR3 is CASSQDRGRENEQFF. The DNA for the CDR3 is TGCGCCAGCAGCCAAGACAGGGGGCGCGAGAATGAGCAGTTCTTC.